The 20 T cell receptor beta chains reported below all come from one sample, sequenced in a study of cytomegalovirus exposure and HLA in healthy donors. A multiplex PCR was run with 60 Vbeta primers and 13 Jbeta primers. The protocol was immunoSEQ multiplex PCR, while the TCRdb copy is restricted to in-frame clones and leaves out a portion. The data show more than 95,000 clones, with about 84% seen just once and under 4.5% held by the top ten. What was sequenced was PBMCs. The receptor set was obtained from a man aged 18 to 30 in good health and CMV-seropositive.

The V and J genes are TRBV5-1 and TRBJ2-5; 9 bases fit TRBD1. Losses at the gene ends were 3 bases for V and 9 bases for J; bases not matched to a gene: 9. This CDR3 spans 14 amino acids. Germline V gives CDR1 SGHRS, CDR2 YFSETQ. The DNA for the CDR3 is TGCGCCAGCAGCTCGTATCCCCGACAGGGGGCCCAGTACTTC. Translated: CASSSYPRQGAQYF.

This rearrangement joins TRBV5-5 to TRBJ1-5; perhaps TRBD1 as D (5 bases). Trimming took off 0 bases at V and 6 bases at J, with 16 bases between the two ends. Germline values: CDR1 SGHKS, CDR2 YYEKEE (reference sequence). CDR3 length equals 16 residues. The CDR3 protein is CASSLGGDRVAQPQHF. The CDR3 DNA is TGTGCCAGCAGCTTGGGGGGGGACCGGGTAGCTCAGCCCCAGCATTTT.

The chain uses TRBV4-2 and TRBJ2-2; the match to TRBD1 covers 7 bases. Trimming removed 1 base from V and 3 bases from J; junction bases left unmatched: 14. Germline V gene data show CDR1 as LGHNA and CDR2 as YNFKEQ. This CDR3 region has 19 residues. The CDR3 coding sequence is TGTGCCAGCAGCCAAGGGGGGACGGAGACAGGGACGGACACCGGGGAGCTGTTTTTT. It encodes CASSQGGTETGTDTGELFF.

This chain joins TRBV11-2 and TRBJ2-3; D uncertain. V was shortened by 3 bases and J by 9 bases, with 10 bases between the two germline ends. CDR3 length equals 12 residues. Germline V gene lookup returns CDR1 SGHAT and CDR2 FQNNGV. CDR3 DNA sequence: TGTGCCAGCAGCTTCCCGCCTCGGACGCAGTATTTT. The encoded protein is CASSFPPRTQYF. The whole variable domain, remainder taken from reference TRBV11-2 and TRBJ2-3, is EAGVAQSPRYKIIEKRQSVAFWCNPISGHATLYWYQQILGQGPKLLIQFQNNGVVDDSQLPKDRFSAERLKGVDSTLKIQPAKLEDSAVYLCASSFPPRTQYFGPGTRLTVL.

V and J are TRBV10-3 and TRBJ2-2; 11 bases fit TRBD1. CDR1 ENHRY and CDR2 SYGVKD come from the germline V gene. This CDR3 is 14 amino acids long. With V trimmed by 7 bases and J by 4 bases, 2 bases remained unmatched. This CDR3 is CAITGTGGTGELFF. The CDR3 DNA follows: TGTGCCATCACCGGGACAGGGGGCACCGGGGAGCTGTTTTTT.

The chain recombines TRBV6-5 with TRBJ2-7; 7 nucleotides match TRBD2. The CDR3 loop spans 14 amino acids. Germline V lookup: CDR1 MNHEY, CDR2 SVGAGI. V gave up 6 bases and J gave up 3 bases; unmatched junction bases: 8. The CDR3 here is CASRSGTRDYEQYF. The CDR3 coding sequence is TGTGCCAGCAGGAGCGGGACTCGCGACTACGAGCAGTACTTC.

J is TRBJ2-2 and V is TRBV11-2; no clear D. The V and J ends lost 5 bases and 6 bases respectively, with 10 bases between them. Germline CDR1 SGHAT, CDR2 FQNNGV. The CDR3 has 13 residues. The CDR3: CASSIIVAGELFF. The CDR3 nucleotides are TGTGCCAGCAGCATTATTGTTGCCGGGGAGCTGTTTTTT.

The rearrangement links TRBV19 to TRBJ1-2; no clear D gene. The germline V gene has CDR1 LNHDA and CDR2 SQIVND (reference sequence). V lost 3 bases, J lost 3 bases, and 14 bases lay in between. The CDR3 sequence is 15 residues long. The CDR3 coding sequence is TGTGCCAGTAGTATTCGAGGAATCGGGGACTATGGCTACACCTTC. Its translation is CASSIRGIGDYGYTF. Variable domain in full (rest from reference TRBV19 and TRBJ1-2): DGGITQSPKYLFRKEGQNVTLSCEQNLNHDAMYWYRQDPGQGLRLIYYSQIVNDFQKGDIAEGYSVSREKKESFPLTVTSAQKNPTAFYLCASSIRGIGDYGYTFGSGTRLTVV.

V gene TRBV27 combines with J gene TRBJ2-1; 10 positions match TRBD1. This CDR3 spans 19 amino acids. Germline values: CDR1 MNHEY, CDR2 SMNVEV (reference sequence). After removal of 5 bases from V and 0 bases from J, the junction contained 13 bases not matched to a gene. The CDR3 is CASSLSGTGEGASYNEQFF. The CDR3 DNA follows: TGTGCCAGCAGTCTCTCCGGGACAGGGGAAGGGGCCTCCTACAATGAGCAGTTCTTC.

This chain links TRBV14 with TRBJ2-1, with TRBD1 matching over 8 bases. V trimming: 10 bases; J trimming: 7 bases; junction bases outside the gene matches: 12. The CDR3 has 14 amino acids. Germline V lookup: CDR1 SGHDN, CDR2 FVKESK. The CDR3: CATDGQGTDNEQFF. The CDR3 coding sequence is TGTGCCACCGATGGACAGGGAACTGATAATGAGCAGTTCTTC.

This sequence joins TRBV9 and TRBJ2-1; D perhaps matches TRBD2 (8 bases). The germline V gene encodes CDR1 SGDLS and CDR2 YYNGEE. The CDR3 is made up of 16 amino acids. V lost 6 bases and J 2 bases, leaving 18 bases between the germline ends. CDR3 protein: CASNPGGQGAYNEQFF. DNA of the CDR3: TGTGCCAGCAACCCGGGAGGGCAGGGGGCCTACAATGAGCAGTTCTTC.

The rearrangement links TRBV9 to TRBJ1-2, with D possibly matching TRBD1 (6 bases). CDR1 and CDR2 from the germline V gene are SGDLS and YYNGEE. V gave up 2 bases and J gave up 8 bases, with 16 bases separating them. This CDR3 region has 14 residues. The CDR3 region is CASSVIQGIGGYTF. Written as DNA, the CDR3 is TGTGCCAGCAGCGTGATACAGGGAATTGGCGGCTACACCTTC.

This chain uses TRBV2 with TRBJ2-5; perhaps TRBD1 as D (6 bases). The germline gives CDR1 SNHLY, CDR2 FYNNEI. The CDR3 runs 14 residues. V was shortened by 3 bases and J by 4 bases, with 12 bases between the two germline ends. The CDR3 nucleotides read TGTGCCAGCAGTGAGATGGGGGCAGGAGAGACCCAGTACTTC. Its protein is CASSEMGAGETQYF. Variable domain in full (rest from reference TRBV2 and TRBJ2-5): EPEVTQTPSHQVTQMGQEVILRCVPISNHLYFYWYRQILGQKVEFLVSFYNNEISEKSEIFDDQFSVERPDGSNFTLKIRSTKLEDSAMYFCASSEMGAGETQYFGPGTRLLVL.

V gene TRBV27 combines with J gene TRBJ1-2; possible D gene TRBD1, 6 bases. The germline V gene has CDR1 MNHEY and CDR2 SMNVEV (reference sequence). The CDR3 contains 15 residues. Trimming stripped 8 bases from V and 6 bases from J, with 22 bases between. For the CDR3, the DNA is TGTGCCAGCCGCAACAGGGTCCCTGGGGCGGATGGCTACACCTTC. Encoded protein: CASRNRVPGADGYTF.

V is TRBV5-1 and J is TRBJ2-1; maybe TRBD1 (6 bases). The CDR3 is made up of 14 amino acids. V lost 5 bases and J 8 bases, leaving 17 bases between the germline ends. Per germline, CDR1 SGHRS and CDR2 YFSETQ. The CDR3 spells CASRWDNDGYEQFF. Here the CDR3 DNA reads TGCGCCAGCAGATGGGACAACGATGGCTATGAGCAGTTCTTC.

The V gene is TRBV19, the J gene TRBJ1-1; D remains unclear. CDR1 is LNHDA and CDR2 is SQIVND in the germline V gene (reference sequence). The V end was cut by 6 bases, the J end by 4 bases, with 12 bases between. This CDR3 has 13 residues. Written as DNA, the CDR3 is TGTGCCAGTAGCTTGGGAGTCCCCACTGAAGCTTTCTTT. It yields the protein CASSLGVPTEAFF. Combining the CDR3 with reference TRBV19 and TRBJ1-1 gives the whole variable domain DGGITQSPKYLFRKEGQNVTLSCEQNLNHDAMYWYRQDPGQGLRLIYYSQIVNDFQKGDIAEGYSVSREKKESFPLTVTSAQKNPTAFYLCASSLGVPTEAFFGQGTRLTVV.

V and J are TRBV7-9 and TRBJ2-5; D perhaps matches TRBD1 (5 bases). V was clipped by 5 bases and J by 0 bases, with 10 bases between them. The CDR3 is 14 amino acids. Germline lookup yields CDR1 SEHNR and CDR2 FQNEAQ (reference sequence). The CDR3, as DNA: TGTGCCAGCAGCGCACAGGAATACCAAGAGACCCAGTACTTC. Translating it yields CASSAQEYQETQYF.

The chain employs TRBV27 and TRBJ2-3; the D is unclear. V lost 5 bases and J lost 4, with 10 bases in between. Germline V lookup: CDR1 MNHEY, CDR2 SMNVEV (reference sequence). There are 13 residues in the CDR3. This chain's CDR3 is CASSVVGADTQYF. Written as DNA, the CDR3 is TGTGCCAGCAGTGTCGTCGGAGCAGATACGCAGTATTTT.

This clone was seen only once. The genes are TRBV7-2 and TRBJ2-3, with a weak D call TRBD2 (5 bases). This CDR3 contains 13 residues. The V end lost 1 base, the J end lost 4 bases, and 6 bases lay between the germline ends. From germline, CDR1 is SGHTA and CDR2 FQGNSA. CDR3 sequence: CASSLERSDTQYF. The DNA for the CDR3 is TGTGCCAGCAGCTTAGAGCGGTCAGATACGCAGTATTTT.

This chain connects TRBV5-1 to TRBJ2-7; D is unclear. The germline CDR1 and CDR2 sequences are SGHRS and YFSETQ. Trimming stripped 4 bases from V and 0 bases from J, with 8 bases between. The CDR3 has 13 residues. The DNA for the CDR3 is TGCGCCAGCAGCCCCTATAACTCCTACGAGCAGTACTTC. Its protein is CASSPYNSYEQYF. The whole variable domain, remainder taken from reference TRBV5-1 and TRBJ2-7, is KAGVTQTPRYLIKTRGQQVTLSCSPISGHRSVSWYQQTPGQGLQFLFEYFSETQRNKGNFPGRFSGRQFSNSRSEMNVSTLELGDSALYLCASSPYNSYEQYFGPGTRLTVT.